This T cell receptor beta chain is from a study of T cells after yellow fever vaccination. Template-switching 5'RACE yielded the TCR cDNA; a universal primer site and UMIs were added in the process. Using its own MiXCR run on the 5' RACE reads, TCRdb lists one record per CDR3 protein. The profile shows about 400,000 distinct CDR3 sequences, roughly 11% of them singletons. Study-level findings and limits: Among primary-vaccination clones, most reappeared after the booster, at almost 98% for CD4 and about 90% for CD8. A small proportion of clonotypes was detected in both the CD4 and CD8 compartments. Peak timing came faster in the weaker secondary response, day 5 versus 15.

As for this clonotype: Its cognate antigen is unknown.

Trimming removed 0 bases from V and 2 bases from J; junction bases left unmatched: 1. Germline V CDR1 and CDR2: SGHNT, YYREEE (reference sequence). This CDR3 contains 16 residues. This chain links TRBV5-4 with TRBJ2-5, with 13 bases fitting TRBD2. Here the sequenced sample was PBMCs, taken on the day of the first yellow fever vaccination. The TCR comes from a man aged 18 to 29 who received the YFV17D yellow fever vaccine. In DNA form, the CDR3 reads TGTGCCAGCAGCTTGGTGGGACTAGCGGGGCAAGAGACCCAGTACTTC. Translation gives CASSLVGLAGQETQYF.